What follows are 23 T cell receptor beta chains derived from one specimen sequenced in a study of tumor-infiltrating lymphocytes in localized non-small cell lung cancer. The assay was immunoSEQ multiplex PCR, and TCRdb's table has in-frame clones only and misses some. The data show 11,000 to 15,000 clones, with 82% seen just once and 15% to 20% held by the top ten. Sequencing used lung tumor tissue. All receptors come from a human donor with non-small cell lung cancer.

V usage is TRBV6-6 and J usage is TRBJ1-1, with 10 bases that match TRBD1. The CDR3 has 16 amino acids. The J segment lost 5 bases and the V segment lost 6 bases, leaving 12 bases of the junction unmatched. CDR1 and CDR2 from the germline V gene are MNHNY and SVGAGI (reference sequence). CDR3 sequence reads: CASRPRDRGPGTEAFF. The CDR3 region has the DNA TGTGCCAGCAGGCCCCGGGACAGGGGTCCAGGGACTGAAGCTTTCTTT.

The chain is built from TRBV19 and TRBJ2-1, with TRBD2 identical over 7 bases. Germline CDR1 reads LNHDA; CDR2 reads SQIVND (reference sequence). Losses at the gene ends were 3 bases for V and 0 bases for J; bases not matched to a gene: 2. There are 15 residues in the CDR3. This CDR3 reads CASSMGGVSYNEQFF. Here the CDR3 DNA reads TGTGCCAGTAGTATGGGGGGGGTCTCCTACAATGAGCAGTTCTTC.

This chain links TRBV15 with TRBJ1-2; 11 bases agree with TRBD1. With V trimmed by 3 bases and J by 8 bases, 2 bases remained unmatched. Looked up from germline, CDR1 is LNHNV and CDR2 is YYDKDF (reference sequence). The CDR3 length is 13 residues. CDR3 coding DNA: TGTGCCACCAGCAGCGGGACAGGGGGAGGCTACACCTTC. It codes for CATSSGTGGGYTF.

V gene TRBV18 combines with J gene TRBJ1-1; no firm D call. This CDR3 spans 15 amino acids. In germline, CDR1 is KGHSH, CDR2 LQKENI. V lost 3 bases to trimming and J lost 10 bases, with 21 bases between them. CDR3 protein: CASSPPGEVRYGAFF. In nucleotides, the CDR3 is TGTGCCAGCTCACCCCCGGGAGAGGTAAGGTACGGAGCTTTCTTT.

CDR3 sequence: CASSQGDSQPQHF. CDR3 in DNA: TGTGCCAGCTCGCAGGGGGACTCTCAGCCCCAGCATTTT. The chain combines TRBV18 with TRBJ1-5, with TRBD1 matching over 7 bases. The CDR3 has 13 residues. The J segment lost 6 bases and the V segment lost 6 bases, leaving 5 bases of the junction unmatched. The germline V gene encodes CDR1 KGHSH and CDR2 LQKENI.

The V and J genes are TRBV27 and TRBJ1-5; 7 bases align to TRBD1. The CDR3 loop spans 14 amino acids. CDR1 is MNHEY, CDR2 SMNVEV, per germline (reference sequence). J gave up 3 bases and V 8 bases, and 7 bases lay outside the gene matches. CDR3 coding DNA: TGTGCCAGCGGGGCGACAGGGTACAATCAGCCCCAGCATTTT. Its translation: CASGATGYNQPQHF.

This clone is classed as medium-sized. The chain joins TRBV5-1 to TRBJ2-7, with 7 bases lining up with TRBD2. The CDR3 covers 15 residues. Germline-derived CDR1 and CDR2 are SGHRS and YFSETQ. V lost 0 bases and J lost 1; bases outside the gene matches: 4. In DNA, the CDR3 is TGCGCCAGCAGCTTGGAGCGGGACGTTTCCTACGAGCAGTACTTC. Translated, it gives CASSLERDVSYEQYF.

The V call is TRBV10-3, the J call TRBJ2-7, with D possibly being TRBD2 (6 bases). This CDR3 has 15 residues. The germline V and J ends were trimmed by 6 bases and 7 bases, with 22 bases remaining between them. The germline gives CDR1 ENHRY, CDR2 SYGVKD. CDR3 residues: CAIREGTESAGEQYF. The CDR3 region has the DNA TGTGCCATCAGGGAGGGGACGGAGTCCGCTGGGGAGCAGTACTTC.

The CDR3 bases are TGTGCCAGCAGCCCGGCTCCAGCCAGGGCCTGGAACGAGCAGTACTTC. This codes for CASSPAPARAWNEQYF. The V gene is TRBV7-3, the J gene TRBJ2-7; possible D gene TRBD1, 5 bases. CDR3 length: 16 amino acids. V was pared by 5 bases and J by 5 bases, with 22 bases between. Germline V CDR1 and CDR2: SGHTA, FQGTGA. The full variable domain, with the rest looked up from reference TRBV7-3 and TRBJ2-7, is GAGVSQTPSNKVTEKGKYVELRCDPISGHTALYWYRQSLGQGPEFLIYFQGTGAADDSGLPNDRFFAVRPEGSVSTLKIQRTERGDSAVYLCASSPAPARAWNEQYFGPGTRLTVT.

The V call is TRBV2, the J call TRBJ1-2; TRBD1 is a possible D gene (5 bases). CDR1 and CDR2 (germline): SNHLY, FYNNEI. Trimming left V 4 bases short and J 2 bases short, with 11 bases between. This CDR3 is built from 14 residues. This chain's CDR3 is CASSVSGNNYGYTF. CDR3 bases: TGTGCCAGCAGTGTGTCAGGGAACAACTATGGCTACACCTTC.

This rearrangement joins TRBV30 to TRBJ2-3, with TRBD1 identical over 11 bases. Germline V gives CDR1 GTSNPN, CDR2 SVGIG (reference sequence). The CDR3 runs to 14 residues. V lost 5 bases to trimming and J lost 2 bases; unmatched junction nucleotides: 3. CDR3 sequence (DNA): TGTGCCTGGGGGACAGGGGGTAACACAGATACGCAGTATTTT. Its protein product is CAWGTGGNTDTQYF.

This chain links TRBV28 with TRBJ2-2, with no clear D. Germline V gives CDR1 MDHEN, CDR2 SYDVKM. V lost 4 bases, J lost 1 base, and 13 bases lay in between. The CDR3 consists of 16 residues. CDR3 loop: CASSSMQVKNTGELFF. The CDR3 coding sequence is TGTGCCAGCAGTTCTATGCAGGTCAAGAACACCGGGGAGCTGTTTTTT.

This sequence joins TRBV5-5 and TRBJ1-3; D remains unclear. The germline V gene has CDR1 SGHKS and CDR2 YYEKEE (reference sequence). The V and J ends lost 7 bases and 0 bases respectively, with 14 bases between them. This CDR3 is built from 15 residues. This CDR3 reads CASGHSGISGNTIYF. CDR3 coding DNA: TGTGCCAGCGGCCACTCGGGAATCTCTGGAAACACCATATATTTT.

The rearrangement joins TRBV15 to TRBJ1-2, with 10 bases that match TRBD1. Trimming took 6 bases from V and 4 from J; bases not matched to a gene: 5. Germline lookup yields CDR1 LNHNV and CDR2 YYDKDF (reference sequence). The CDR3 spans 14 residues. The CDR3 region has the DNA TGTGCCACCAGTCCGACAGGGGGCGCCTATGGCTACACCTTC. It codes for CATSPTGGAYGYTF.

The V call is TRBV7-9, the J call TRBJ1-1; 10 nucleotides match TRBD1. The germline V gene has CDR1 SEHNR and CDR2 FQNEAQ (reference sequence). This CDR3 has 14 amino acids. Trimming removed 5 bases from V and 3 bases from J; junction bases left unmatched: 3. The CDR3: CASSPGTGDTEAFF. CDR3 sequence (DNA): TGTGCCAGCAGCCCGGGGACAGGGGACACTGAAGCTTTCTTT.

V is TRBV4-2 and J is TRBJ2-2; maybe TRBD1 (6 bases). The V gene's germline CDR1 is LGHNA and CDR2 YNFKEQ. This CDR3 is 14 amino acids long. Between the trimmed V and J ends, which lost 1 base and 7 bases, there was a span of 10 bases. CDR3 region: CASSQVKTGGELFF. The CDR3 DNA sequence: TGTGCCAGCAGCCAAGTAAAGACAGGCGGGGAGCTGTTTTTT.

This clone appeared a single time. J is TRBJ2-7 and V is TRBV7-2, with D perhaps matching TRBD2 (6 bases). This CDR3 spans 12 amino acids. The germline gives CDR1 SGHTA, CDR2 FQGNSA. The V and J ends lost 3 bases and 6 bases respectively, with 9 bases between them. CDR3 amino acids: CASSFPGSEQYF. CDR3 coding DNA: TGTGCCAGCAGCTTTCCCGGGAGCGAGCAGTACTTC.

This chain connects TRBV7-3 to TRBJ2-1; possible D gene TRBD2, 7 bases. The germline V and J ends were trimmed by 5 bases and 4 bases, with 12 bases remaining between them. The CDR3 consists of 14 residues. Per germline, CDR1 SGHTA and CDR2 FQGTGA. As DNA, the CDR3 is TGTGCCAGCAGCCCCGGGGGGCTTTACAATGAGCAGTTCTTC. Protein sequence: CASSPGGLYNEQFF.

This clone has more than one count but fewer than ten. V gene TRBV28 combines with J gene TRBJ2-4; TRBD1 matches at 10 bases. This CDR3 spans 14 amino acids. Per the germline V gene, CDR1 is MDHEN and CDR2 is SYDVKM. Germline trimming cut 6 bases from V and 6 bases from J; bases unmatched to any gene: 5. The CDR3 bases are TGTGCCAGCAGCTACGGGACAGGGGTAAACATTCAGTACTTC. Its translation is CASSYGTGVNIQYF. The full variable domain, its missing parts supplied by reference TRBV28 and TRBJ2-4, is DVKVTQSSRYLVKRTGEKVFLECVQDMDHENMFWYRQDPGLGLRLIYFSYDVKMKEKGDIPEGYSVSREKKERFSLILESASTNQTSMYLCASSYGTGVNIQYFGAGTRLSVL.

The V and J genes are TRBV11-2 and TRBJ2-3; 8 bases agree with TRBD2. The CDR3 length is 19 residues. The trim removed 0 bases at V and 2 bases at J, leaving 13 bases unmatched. Germline CDR1 is SGHAT and CDR2 is FQNNGV. CDR3 sequence reads: CASSLDLTSGLNPTDTQYF. The CDR3 DNA reads TGTGCCAGCAGCTTAGATTTAACTAGCGGTTTAAACCCCACAGATACGCAGTATTTT.

V gene TRBV27 combines with J gene TRBJ2-5; 7 bases line up with TRBD2. This CDR3 spans 16 amino acids. The germline V gene encodes CDR1 MNHEY and CDR2 SMNVEV (reference sequence). V lost 5 bases and J lost 5; bases outside the gene matches: 14. CDR3 in amino acids: CASSPTWATSRETQYF. As DNA, the CDR3 is TGTGCCAGCAGTCCTACCTGGGCGACTAGCAGGGAGACCCAGTACTTC.

The chain combines TRBV5-1 with TRBJ2-5; D is ambiguous. V was pared by 2 bases and J by 3 bases, with 8 bases between. CDR1 is SGHRS, CDR2 YFSETQ, per germline. This CDR3 comprises 13 residues. CDR3: CASSLLEKETQYF. In nucleotides, the CDR3 is TGCGCCAGCAGCTTATTAGAGAAAGAGACCCAGTACTTC.

As for this clone: Other nucleotide sequences from this sample produce the same CDR3. The J gene is TRBJ2-7, the V gene TRBV6-1, with 9 bases fitting TRBD2. Trimming removed 8 bases from V and 4 bases from J; junction bases left unmatched: 3. The CDR3 is 12 amino acids. From germline, CDR1 is MNHNS and CDR2 SASEGT. The DNA for the CDR3 is TGTGCCAGCGGCGGGGGGGTTTACGAGCAGTACTTC. It translates to CASGGGVYEQYF.